The sequence of this T cell receptor beta chain was determined in a study of cytomegalovirus exposure and HLA in healthy donors. CDR1 SGHNT and CDR2 YYREEE come from the germline V gene (reference sequence). Losses at the gene ends were 1 base for V and 2 bases for J; bases not matched to a gene: 3. This CDR3 contains 15 residues. PCR amplification relied on 60 Vbeta primers (plus 13 Jbeta primers). Profiling relied on immunoSEQ multiplex PCR, and the TCRdb table lists in-frame clones only, not all of them. The data hold 60,000 to 75,000 clones, with approximately 80% observed a single time. The study's findings and limits: Many donors shared some public TCRs, even though most TCR sequences were rare. TCR beta V- and J-gene trimming was later associated with a missense DCLRE1C variant.

For this clone: Its antigen is unknown.

The receptor was derived from a man between 18 and 29 years old in good health and CMV-seropositive. Sequenced input: PBMCs. The rearrangement uses TRBV5-4 and TRBJ2-3, with 8 bases that match TRBD2. DNA for the CDR3: TGTGCCAGCAGCTTGAGCGGGGGCCTCACAGATACGCAGTATTTT. Its translation is CASSLSGGLTDTQYF.